The 27 T cell receptor beta chains in this list originate from one sample, sequenced in a study of vaccination and CD4 T cells after COVID-19. These receptors are not linked to any known antigen. Stated treatment: approximately 11-day PBMC culture with coronavirus spike peptide pools or control peptides (ViraFEST assay). Gathered ahead of the COVID-19 pandemic (2011-2018) were the CD4+ T cells of the unexposed donor. Sequenced with the Oncomine TCR Beta short-read assay was DNA taken from cultured CD4+ T cells. TCRdb redid the calling of the PCR reads with MiXCR, one entry per CDR3 protein. Among roughly 3,000 distinct CDR3 sequences listed, 27% were seen once. The sample was CD4+ T cells from blood, cultured in vitro. Source of these receptors: a human donor in good health.

This clonotype was picked up a small number of times. This chain uses TRBV27 with TRBJ2-1; the match to TRBD2 covers 8 bases. Losses at the gene ends were 3 bases for V and 6 bases for J; bases not matched to a gene: 7. The CDR3 loop spans 15 amino acids. The V gene's germline CDR1 is MNHEY and CDR2 SMNVEV (reference sequence). As DNA, the CDR3 is TGTGCCAGCAGTTTCTTCCCGGGACTAGTCAATGAGCAGTTCTTC. Its protein product is CASSFFPGLVNEQFF.

The chain uses TRBV6-2 or TRBV6-3 and TRBJ2-3; D is possibly TRBD2 (5 bases). CDR1 and CDR2 from the germline V gene are MNHEY and SVGEGT. The CDR3 spans 12 residues. V was pared by 5 bases and J by 8 bases, with 11 bases between. The CDR3 protein is CASSALAGTQYF. The CDR3 coding sequence is TGTGCCAGCAGTGCTCTGGCGGGTACGCAGTATTTT.

This clonotype was found a few times. The genes are TRBV20-1 and TRBJ2-2; a weak D match, TRBD1 (6 bases). Germline lookup yields CDR1 DFQATT and CDR2 SNEGSKA (reference sequence). Trimming took off 5 bases at V and 0 bases at J, with 10 bases between the two ends. This CDR3 has 14 amino acids. Written as DNA, the CDR3 is TGCAGTGCTCAGACAGGAGCGAACACCGGGGAGCTGTTTTTT. It specifies CSAQTGANTGELFF.

J is TRBJ2-5 and V is TRBV14; 7 positions match TRBD2. In germline, CDR1 is SGHDN, CDR2 FVKESK. This CDR3 spans 16 amino acids. After removal of 4 bases from V and 3 bases from J, the junction contained 11 bases not matched to a gene. CDR3 sequence reads: CASSPPLAATEETQYF. CDR3 DNA: TGTGCCAGCAGCCCCCCTCTAGCGGCCACCGAAGAGACCCAGTACTTC.

The V call is TRBV5-1, the J call TRBJ1-1; D is perhaps TRBD1 (6 bases). This CDR3 region has 14 residues. Germline CDR1 SGHRS, CDR2 YFSETQ. V was cut by 1 base and J by 1 base, with 8 bases left in between. The CDR3 DNA reads as TGCGCCAGCAGCTTGTACAGGGCGAACACTGAAGCTTTCTTT. It codes for CASSLYRANTEAFF.

In this sample, this clonotype turned up a few times. The chain employs TRBV18 and TRBJ1-2; TRBD1 might be the D (5 bases). Trimming pared 2 bases from V and 8 bases from J, leaving 15 bases between. The CDR3 has 14 residues. Germline CDR1 is KGHSH and CDR2 is LQKENI. The CDR3 protein is CASSPAAGNEGYTF. The CDR3 DNA is TGTGCCAGCTCACCAGCCGCAGGGAATGAAGGCTACACCTTC.

On this clonotype: Without the conserved terminal phenylalanine or tryptophan, this CDR3 likely stems from a read error. V usage is TRBV2 and J usage is TRBJ1-2, with D unclear. V lost 0 bases, J lost 6 bases, and 11 bases lay in between. Germline loops: CDR1 SNHLY, CDR2 FYNNEI. The CDR3 covers 14 residues. DNA for the CDR3: TGTGCCAGCAGTGAAGCAGCCCCTTCGGATGGCTACACCCTC. Residues: CASSEAAPSDGYTL.

This clonotype came up once. This is likely a read error, given that the CDR3 carries no conserved phenylalanine or tryptophan at its end. This chain links TRBV20-1 with TRBJ1-1, with 7 bases identical to TRBD1. J lost 0 bases, V lost 2 bases, and 6 bases had no gene match. CDR3 size: 15 residues. CDR1 and CDR2 from the germline V gene are DFQATT and SNEGSKA (reference sequence). CDR3 nucleotides: TGCAGTGCTAGAATCCCGGGACAGCTGAACACTGAAGCTTTCTCT. Protein product: CSARIPGQLNTEAFS.

This clonotype has more than one count but fewer than ten. The chain joins TRBV7-2 to TRBJ2-5, with TRBD2 matching over 10 bases. CDR1 SGHTA and CDR2 FQGNSA come from the germline V gene. The CDR3 runs to 16 residues. V shed 5 bases, J shed 3 bases, and the junction held 9 bases outside the gene matches. The CDR3 protein is CASSRNIAGGEETQYF. CDR3 nucleotides: TGTGCCAGCAGCCGGAATATAGCGGGGGGCGAAGAGACCCAGTACTTC.

This clonotype is medium-sized in the sample. The chain combines TRBV6-1 with TRBJ1-5; D not certain. The CDR3 is 11 residues long. In germline, CDR1 is MNHNS, CDR2 SASEGT. V shed 4 bases and J shed 6 bases, with 4 bases lying between them. This CDR3 is CASSVFQPQHF. CDR3 DNA: TGTGCCAGCAGTGTCTTTCAGCCCCAGCATTTT.

This clonotype has more than one count but fewer than ten. The chain joins TRBV6-1 to TRBJ2-5, with 12 bases identical to TRBD1. Germline V lookup: CDR1 MNHNS, CDR2 SASEGT. This CDR3 contains 16 residues. V shed 5 bases, J shed 0 bases, and the junction held 4 bases outside the gene matches. The CDR3 DNA follows: TGTGCCAGCAGTAAGGGACAGGGGGCCTACCAAGAGACCCAGTACTTC. Residues: CASSKGQGAYQETQYF.

The chain recombines TRBV10-2 with TRBJ1-1, with no clear D. Germline loops: CDR1 WSHSY, CDR2 SAAADI. V was clipped by 4 bases and J by 3 bases, with 6 bases between them. The CDR3 has 12 amino acids. The DNA for the CDR3 is TGCGCCAGCAGTGTAAGGGACACTGAAGCTTTCTTT. This sequence encodes CASSVRDTEAFF.

This clonotype is medium-sized (0.01 to 0.1%) within its sample. The chain joins TRBV24-1 to TRBJ2-2; D is possibly TRBD2 (6 bases). Germline loops: CDR1 KGHDR, CDR2 SFDVKD. V was clipped by 9 bases and J by 4 bases, with 11 bases between them. The CDR3 has 13 residues. The CDR3 nucleotides are TGTGCCACCCGGGGGTATGGCACCGGGGAGCTGTTTTTT. This codes for CATRGYGTGELFF.

The table lists this clonotype with a few counts. The V gene is TRBV6-1, the J gene TRBJ2-2; D possibly corresponds to TRBD1 (6 bases). Trimming left V 5 bases short and J 6 bases short, with 16 bases between. Germline-derived CDR1 and CDR2 are MNHNS and SASEGT. This CDR3 spans 15 amino acids. CDR3 residues: CASSQSGAVSGELFF. The CDR3, as DNA: TGTGCCAGCAGTCAGTCAGGGGCAGTGTCCGGGGAGCTGTTTTTT.

This clonotype has just a few counts. The genes are TRBV7-3 and TRBJ1-6; D might be TRBD1 (6 bases). V was cut by 2 bases and J by 6 bases, with 11 bases left in between. The germline V gene encodes CDR1 SGHTA and CDR2 FQGTGA. This CDR3 is built from 15 residues. The CDR3 region has the DNA TGTGCCAGCAGCTTAGGGGGCAGGAGTAATTCACCCCTCCACTTT. Protein product: CASSLGGRSNSPLHF.

The table lists this clonotype with a few counts. This chain links TRBV15 with TRBJ1-1; D unresolved. Germline CDR1 is LNHNV and CDR2 is YYDKDF (reference sequence). The CDR3 spans 14 residues. V shed 1 base and J shed 1 base, with 7 bases lying between them. DNA of the CDR3: TGTGCCACCAGCAGAGGTTGGGGGAACACTGAAGCTTTCTTT. Translated: CATSRGWGNTEAFF.

This sequence joins TRBV4-1 and TRBJ2-7; tentatively, D is TRBD2 (5 bases). V lost 1 base, J lost 3 bases, and 16 bases lay in between. The CDR3 length is 16 residues. The germline V gene encodes CDR1 MGHRA and CDR2 YSYEKL. In DNA, the CDR3 is TGCGCCAGCAGCCAAGGGTCGGGATCGTGGGGCTACGAGCAGTACTTC. It is translated as CASSQGSGSWGYEQYF.

This clonotype has more than one count but fewer than ten. This chain joins TRBV7-9 and TRBJ2-2; TRBD1 aligns across 10 bases. Germline CDR1 is SEHNR and CDR2 is FQNEAQ (reference sequence). This CDR3 has 16 residues. Trimming cost V 1 base and J 4 bases; bases outside gene matches: 3. CDR3 bases: TGTGCCAGCAGCTTAGGGACAGGGGGAATCACCGGGGAGCTGTTTTTT. The encoded protein is CASSLGTGGITGELFF.

This clonotype was detected a few times. This chain links TRBV2 with TRBJ1-1; 9 bases line up with TRBD1. This CDR3 has 13 amino acids. The germline V gene encodes CDR1 SNHLY and CDR2 FYNNEI. Germline trimming cut 4 bases from V and 4 bases from J; bases unmatched to any gene: 1. The CDR3 is CASSGQGGTEAFF. CDR3 in DNA: TGTGCCAGCAGTGGACAGGGGGGCACTGAAGCTTTCTTT.

In its sample, this clonotype was seen a few times. The V gene is TRBV20-1, the J gene TRBJ2-7; 8 positions agree with TRBD2. The CDR3 is 14 residues long. CDR1 is DFQATT and CDR2 is SNEGSKA in the germline V gene (reference sequence). After removal of 6 bases from V and 2 bases from J, the junction contained 9 bases not matched to a gene. In DNA, the CDR3 is TGCAGTGCCCTTACTAGCGGTACTGCCTACGAGCAGTACTTC. It codes for CSALTSGTAYEQYF.

The genes are TRBV20-1 and TRBJ1-1; the D is unclear. Germline CDR1 is DFQATT and CDR2 is SNEGSKA (reference sequence). Trimming cost V 1 base and J 1 base, with 10 bases left between them. The CDR3 extends over 14 amino acids. The DNA of the CDR3 is TGCAGTGCTAGAGCCACAGCGGGGAACACTGAAGCTTTCTTT. Amino acids: CSARATAGNTEAFF.

In its sample, this clonotype ranks as medium-sized. The genes are TRBV20-1 and TRBJ1-1; TRBD1 matches at 8 bases. J was trimmed by 4 bases and V by 6 bases; bases with no gene match: 4. The germline V gene encodes CDR1 DFQATT and CDR2 SNEGSKA (reference sequence). The CDR3 extends over 12 amino acids. This CDR3 is CSAGQGGTEAFF. The CDR3 bases are TGCAGTGCCGGACAGGGTGGCACTGAAGCTTTCTTT.

The CDR3, as DNA: TGCGCCAGCAGCTTGGGTGGGACAGGGCCGAACAATGAGCAGTTCTTC. This sequence encodes CASSLGGTGPNNEQFF. The chain employs TRBV5-1 and TRBJ2-1; TRBD1 matches at 9 bases. Trimming took 0 bases from V and 5 from J; bases not matched to a gene: 6. This CDR3 spans 16 amino acids. Germline CDR1 is SGHRS and CDR2 is YFSETQ.

This clonotype has more than one count but fewer than ten. The chain carries TRBV7-3 and TRBJ2-3; 12 bases are a match to TRBD2. The length of the CDR3 is 16 residues. Germline CDR1 reads SGHTA; CDR2 reads FQGTGA. V lost 4 bases and J lost 3; bases outside the gene matches: 5. The CDR3, as DNA: TGTGCCAGCAGCTCCGGACTAGCGGGATATACAGATACGCAGTATTTT. It specifies CASSSGLAGYTDTQYF.

This clonotype qualifies as medium-sized. The J gene is TRBJ1-5, the V gene TRBV7-2, with D tentatively TRBD1 (6 bases). V dropped 4 bases and J dropped 3 bases, with 7 bases sitting between them. Looked up from germline, CDR1 is SGHTA and CDR2 is FQGNSA. CDR3 length: 13 residues. As DNA, the CDR3 is TGTGCCAGCAGCTGGGACAACAATCAGCCCCAGCATTTT. Protein: CASSWDNNQPQHF.

By its share, this clonotype is medium-sized. The rearrangement uses TRBV6-1 and TRBJ2-2; D might be TRBD2 (5 bases). Deletions cut 5 bases from V and 7 bases from J, with 11 bases between. CDR1 is MNHNS, CDR2 SASEGT, per germline. The CDR3 has 13 residues. CDR3 nucleotides: TGTGCCAGCAGTCTCCCTCGGGGCGGGGAGCTGTTTTTT. Its translation is CASSLPRGGELFF.

The chain has TRBV7-8 and TRBJ1-4; the D gene is possibly TRBD1 (5 bases). The CDR3 is 16 residues long. The germline V and J ends were trimmed by 6 bases and 4 bases, with 18 bases remaining between them. Germline-derived CDR1 and CDR2 are SGHVS and FQNEAQ. The CDR3 is CASSSPGAGNNEKLFF. The CDR3 bases are TGTGCCAGCAGTTCACCCGGGGCGGGGAATAATGAAAAACTGTTTTTT.